A single sample gave rise to the 8 T cell receptor beta chains below, sequenced in a study of CD8 T cells in Susac syndrome (dated by TCRdb to between 2018 and 2020). The receptor library was made with the immunoSEQ multiplex PCR assay. RNA was extracted using the RNeasy kit, and about 0.45 to 1 ug of the RNA was reverse transcribed with random hexamers. Starting from the raw public reads, TCRdb applied fastp trimming at Q25, assembled clones with MiXCR and retained in-frame beta chains. All rows with the same CDR3 protein become a single entry with the most common DNA and genes. The sample table holds tens of thousands of distinct CDR3 sequences, of which about 93% were seen once. Of the sample, about 0.52% falls within the top ten clones. The specimen was CD4+ T cells from PBMCs. These receptors came from a human donor with Susac syndrome.

The V gene is TRBV29-1, the J gene TRBJ2-1; TRBD2 agrees at 12 bases. Germline CDR1 is SQVTM and CDR2 is ANQGSEA. V lost 1 base to trimming and J lost 14 bases; unmatched junction nucleotides: 6. The CDR3 runs 13 residues. CDR3 sequence (DNA): TGCAGCGTTGAAGGGACTAGCGGGAAGGCGGAGTTCTTC. Translated, it gives CSVEGTSGKAEFF.

The chain recombines TRBV6-2 or TRBV6-3 with TRBJ2-5, with D possibly matching TRBD1 (6 bases). The CDR3 runs to 15 residues. Deletions cut 4 bases from V and 1 base from J, with 13 bases between. CDR1 and CDR2 from the germline V gene are MNHEY and SVGEGT. CDR3 loop: CASSSPGTRQETQYF. For the CDR3, the DNA is TGTGCCAGCAGTTCTCCCGGGACACGCCAAGAGACCCAGTACTTC.

This clonotype came up once. The chain employs TRBV20-1 and TRBJ1-2; 8 nucleotides align to TRBD1. The germline V gene has CDR1 DFQATT and CDR2 SNEGSKA (reference sequence). This CDR3 comprises 14 residues. After removal of 3 bases from V and 2 bases from J, the junction contained 5 bases not matched to a gene. The CDR3 DNA sequence: TGCAGTGCTAGGTTTAGACAGGGGAACTATGGCTACACCTTC. Amino acids: CSARFRQGNYGYTF.

This chain uses TRBV20-1 with TRBJ2-3; D call uncertain. V was trimmed by 1 base and J by 5 bases, leaving 13 bases between them. The CDR3 covers 14 residues. The germline CDR1 and CDR2 sequences are DFQATT and SNEGSKA (reference sequence). The CDR3 loop is CSARARPPVDTQYF. CDR3 nucleotide sequence: TGCAGTGCTAGAGCCAGACCACCCGTAGATACGCAGTATTTT.

V and J are TRBV18 and TRBJ1-6; D is ambiguous. There are 15 residues in the CDR3. With 4 bases removed from V and 7 bases from J, the gap between germline ends came to 14 bases. The germline gives CDR1 KGHSH, CDR2 LQKENI. The CDR3 loop is CASSQLQDGNSPLHF. The CDR3 DNA reads TGTGCCAGCTCACAACTCCAGGACGGGAATTCACCCCTCCACTTT.

The CDR3 loop reads CASSNTGTGGYEQYF. The DNA for the CDR3 is TGTGCCAGCAGCAACACCGGGACAGGGGGCTACGAGCAGTACTTC. The chain is built from TRBV5-6 and TRBJ2-7, with 11 bases matching TRBD1. Germline CDR1 SGHDT, CDR2 YYEEEE. Losses at the gene ends were 4 bases for V and 3 bases for J; bases not matched to a gene: 6. The CDR3 covers 15 residues.

J is TRBJ2-5 and V is TRBV7-9; D may be TRBD2 (5 bases). V was shortened by 5 bases and J by 5 bases, with 15 bases between the two germline ends. CDR1 SEHNR and CDR2 FQNEAQ come from the germline V gene (reference sequence). The length of the CDR3 is 14 residues. The CDR3, as DNA: TGTGCCAGCAGCGCGCCCACTAGGAGGGAGACCCAGTACTTC. This encodes CASSAPTRRETQYF.

Worth noting for this clonotype: At one end, the junction sequence differs from germline, possibly due to a read error. This chain connects TRBV4-1 to TRBJ2-1; 12 nucleotides match TRBD2. Germline CDR1 and CDR2: MGHRA and YSYEKL. The CDR3 covers 17 residues. The CDR3 DNA is TGCGCCAGCAGTCAAGAAATGACTAGCGGGGGCCACGATGAGCAGTTCTTC. Amino acid sequence: CASSQEMTSGGHDEQFF.